These T cell receptor beta chains were read from a single sample in a study of CD8 T cells in ankylosing spondylitis. In TCRdb, the 5' RACE reads were re-called with MiXCR into one record per CDR3 protein. Of approximately 550,000 distinct CDR3 sequences in the sample, about an eighth were seen once. The specimen sequenced was blood, either unsorted or a sorted T cell fraction (not recorded which). The receptor source for this set is a male donor with ankylosing spondylitis. The CDR3 runs from the conserved cysteine through the conserved F or W. A D gene is named only where the DNA matches it firmly. A clone size is listed for some rows: how often the clone was seen (once, few, many), or a class if it is expanded.

TRBJ2-1 TRBD2 TRBV12-3/TRBV12-4 few CASRTGTRNNEQFF TGTGCCAGCAGAACCGGGACTAGAAACAATGAGCAGTTCTTC
TRBJ2-1 NA TRBV12-3/TRBV12-4 many CASSSSRDIMKQFF TGTGCCAGCAGTTCGTCCCGGGACATTATGAAGCAGTTCTTC
TRBJ2-1 NA TRBV10-3 many CAISGWSSYNEQFF TGTGCCATCAGTGGGTGGAGCTCCTACAATGAGCAGTTCTTC
TRBJ2-5 NA TRBV7-8 few CASTTTAVETQYF TGTGCCAGCACCACGACGGCTGTTGAGACCCAGTACTTC
TRBJ2-1 NA TRBV29-1 NA CSVGPGGGNEQFF TGCAGCGTTGGCCCGGGGGGCGGAAATGAGCAGTTCTTC
TRBJ1-1 TRBD1 TRBV7-6 NA CASSLAGTGANTEAFF TGTGCCAGCAGCTTAGCCGGGACAGGGGCGAACACTGAAGCTTTCTTT
TRBJ2-3 NA TRBV20-1 few CSARNRRIYTDTQYF TGCAGTGCTAGAAACAGACGGATTTACACAGATACGCAGTATTTT
TRBJ2-3 TRBD2 TRBV7-2 NA CASSQLAGADTQYF TGTGCCAGCAGCCAACTAGCGGGAGCGGATACGCAGTATTTT
TRBJ2-7 NA TRBV20-1 NA CSARVLRSSAYEQYF TGCAGTGCTAGAGTTTTAAGGTCCTCCGCCTACGAGCAGTACTTC
TRBJ2-1 NA TRBV21-1 NA CASSKVPADNEQFF TGTGCCAGCAGCAAAGTTCCAGCGGACAATGAGCAGTTCTTC
TRBJ2-6 NA TRBV5-1 NA CASSSTKIVPSGANVLTF TGCGCCAGCAGCTCAACGAAGATAGTCCCCTCTGGGGCCAACGTCCTGACTTTC
TRBJ2-1 TRBD2 TRBV4-1 NA CASSQDPIAGVPAYNEQFF TGCGCCAGCAGCCAAGATCCGATAGCGGGAGTCCCCGCCTACAATGAGCAGTTCTTC
TRBJ1-5 NA TRBV28 NA CASSLMRGDSRYNSNQPQHF TGTGCCAGCAGTTTAATGCGGGGCGATTCACGGTACAATAGCAATCAGCCCCAGCATTTT
TRBJ2-1 TRBD2 TRBV6-2/TRBV6-3 NA CASSYEPAGVGSYNEQFF TGTGCCAGCAGTTACGAGCCAGCGGGAGTAGGATCCTACAATGAGCAGTTCTTC
TRBJ1-6 NA TRBV9 NA CASSAGDLNSPLHF TGTGCCAGCAGCGCCGGGGACCTAAATTCACCCCTCCACTTT
TRBJ2-1 TRBD2 TRBV2 few CASTQTSGYNEQFF TGTGCCAGCACCCAGACTAGCGGTTACAATGAGCAGTTCTTC
TRBJ2-3 NA TRBV9 few CASSVDSSYSTDTQYF TGTGCCAGCAGCGTAGACTCTTCTTATAGCACAGATACGCAGTATTTT
TRBJ2-1 TRBD2 TRBV24-1 few CATSDTAGTRGANEQFF TGTGCCACCAGTGATACCGCCGGGACTAGAGGAGCCAATGAGCAGTTCTTC
TRBJ1-4 NA TRBV20-1 NA CSARGDPVKLFF TGCAGTGCTAGAGGAGACCCAGTGAAACTGTTTTTT